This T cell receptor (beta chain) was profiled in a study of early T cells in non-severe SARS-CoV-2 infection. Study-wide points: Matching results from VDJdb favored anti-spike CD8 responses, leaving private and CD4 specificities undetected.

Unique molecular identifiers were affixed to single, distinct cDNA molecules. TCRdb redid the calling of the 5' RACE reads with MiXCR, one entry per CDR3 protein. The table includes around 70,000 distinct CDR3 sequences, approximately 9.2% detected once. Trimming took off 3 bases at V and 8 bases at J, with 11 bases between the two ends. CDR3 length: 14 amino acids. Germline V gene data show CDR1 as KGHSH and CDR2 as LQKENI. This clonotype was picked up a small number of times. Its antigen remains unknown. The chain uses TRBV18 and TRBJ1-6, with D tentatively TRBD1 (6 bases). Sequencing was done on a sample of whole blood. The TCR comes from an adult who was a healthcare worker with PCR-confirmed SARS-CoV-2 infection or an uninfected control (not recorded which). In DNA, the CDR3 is TGTGCCAGCTCACCGACAGGATTTGATTCACCCCTCCACTTT. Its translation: CASSPTGFDSPLHF.